The T cell receptor beta chain described here comes from a study of control samples from healthy donors and cancer patients. This CDR3 comprises 16 residues. The junction had 4 bases not matched to a gene; V was cut back by 5 bases and J by 0 bases. Germline V gives CDR1 SNHLY, CDR2 FYNNEI. Generated by immunoSEQ multiplex PCR, the TCRdb table keeps only in-frame clones and is missing some. The sample consists of around 130,000 clones, over 85% of them appearing once. This receptor was identified in a man over 45 with head and neck cancer. The rearrangement joins TRBV2 to TRBJ2-5; 12 bases match TRBD2. The specimen was PBMCs. As DNA, the CDR3 is TGTGCCAGCAGTAAGGGACTAGCGGGCCACCAAGAGACCCAGTACTTC. Protein: CASSKGLAGHQETQYF.